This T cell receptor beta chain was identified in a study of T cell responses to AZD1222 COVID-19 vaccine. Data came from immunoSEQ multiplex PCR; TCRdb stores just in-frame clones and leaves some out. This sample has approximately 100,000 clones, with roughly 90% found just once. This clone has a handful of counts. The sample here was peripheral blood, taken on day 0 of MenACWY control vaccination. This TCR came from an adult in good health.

The chain's CDR3 is CASSRIPDRTSGNTIYF. CDR3 in DNA: TGTGCCAGCAGCCGTATCCCGGACAGGACCTCTGGAAACACCATATATTTT. J is TRBJ1-3 and V is TRBV5-4, with 7 bases that match TRBD1. Germline CDR1 and CDR2: SGHNT and YYREEE (reference sequence). The CDR3 covers 17 residues. The J segment lost 0 bases and the V segment lost 4 bases, leaving 10 bases of the junction unmatched.